Shown below are 21 T cell receptor beta chains from a single sample sequenced in a study of early T cells in non-severe SARS-CoV-2 infection. TCRdb re-called the 5' RACE reads through MiXCR, storing one row per CDR3 protein. The data contain roughly 58,000 distinct CDR3 sequences, approximately 6% of them singletons. Sequencing input: whole blood. The receptors stem from an adult who was a healthcare worker with PCR-confirmed SARS-CoV-2 infection or an uninfected control (not recorded which).

This clonotype was observed many times. The DNA of the CDR3 is TGTGCCACCCTTGTTGAGGGGCGTTACAATGAGCAGTTCTTC. Encoded protein: CATLVEGRYNEQFF. V gene TRBV19 combines with J gene TRBJ2-1; D is possibly TRBD1 or TRBD2 (5 bases each). Germline loops: CDR1 LNHDA, CDR2 SQIVND (reference sequence). CDR3 length: 14 amino acids. V shed 10 bases and J shed 4 bases, with 17 bases lying between them. The whole variable domain, remainder taken from reference TRBV19 and TRBJ2-1, is DGGITQSPKYLFRKEGQNVTLSCEQNLNHDAMYWYRQDPGQGLRLIYYSQIVNDFQKGDIAEGYSVSREKKESFPLTVTSAQKNPTAFYLCATLVEGRYNEQFFGPGTRLTVL.

The chain combines TRBV3-1 with TRBJ1-4; TRBD1 might be the D (5 bases). V was clipped by 0 bases and J by 8 bases, with 13 bases between them. The CDR3 length is 15 residues. Germline loops: CDR1 LGHDT, CDR2 YNNKEL (reference sequence). The CDR3 reads CASSQDWGSGEKLFF. CDR3 nucleotide sequence: TGTGCCAGCAGCCAAGATTGGGGCAGTGGGGAAAAACTGTTTTTT. Drawing the rest from reference TRBV3-1 and TRBJ1-4, the complete variable domain is DTAVSQTPKYLVTQMGNDKSIKCEQNLGHDTMYWYKQDSKKFLKIMFSYNNKELIINETVPNRFSPKSPDKAHLNLHINSLELGDSAVYFCASSQDWGSGEKLFFGSGTQLSVL.

This clonotype was detected ten times or more. The chain is built from TRBV4-1 and TRBJ2-3; 9 bases map to TRBD2. From germline, CDR1 is MGHRA and CDR2 YSYEKL. The CDR3 is made up of 16 amino acids. Trimming cost V 3 bases and J 6 bases; bases outside gene matches: 10. CDR3 coding DNA: TGCGCCAGCAGCCAGGAGCGGGGGGCCTCCTGGGATACGCAGTATTTT. Residues: CASSQERGASWDTQYF.

This clonotype was seen repeatedly, ten times or more. The V call is TRBV7-2, the J call TRBJ2-3, with 13 bases aligning to TRBD2. CDR1 and CDR2 (germline): SGHTA, FQGNSA. The ends lost 1 base at V and 3 bases at J; junction bases unmatched: 7. This CDR3 is 18 amino acids long. CDR3 sequence (DNA): TGTGCCAGCAGCTTAGTGCCACTAGCGGGGGGGCCGACAGATACGCAGTATTTT. Translated: CASSLVPLAGGPTDTQYF.

This clonotype was seen ten or more times. The chain has TRBV7-9 and TRBJ1-6; TRBD1 might be the D (6 bases). The germline gives CDR1 SEHNR, CDR2 FQNEAQ (reference sequence). V lost 3 bases to trimming and J lost 5 bases, with 11 bases between them. The CDR3 consists of 15 residues. CDR3 in DNA: TGTGCCAGCAGCTTTGTGGCAGGGGATAATTCACCCCTCCACTTT. Translated, it gives CASSFVAGDNSPLHF.

This clonotype was detected many times. V is TRBV20-1 and J is TRBJ2-7; tentatively, D is TRBD1 or TRBD2 (6 bases each). This CDR3 contains 12 residues. Germline V gene data show CDR1 as DFQATT and CDR2 as SNEGSKA (reference sequence). The ends were cut back, 3 bases at V and 3 bases at J, with 9 bases in the middle. CDR3 sequence reads: CSASGGDYEQYF. In DNA form, the CDR3 reads TGCAGTGCTAGCGGGGGCGACTACGAGCAGTACTTC.

This clonotype has just a few counts. The genes are TRBV10-3 and TRBJ2-1; the match to TRBD2 covers 7 bases. CDR3 size: 14 residues. The J segment lost 12 bases and the V segment lost 2 bases, leaving 10 bases of the junction unmatched. CDR1 and CDR2 (germline): ENHRY, SYGVKD. The CDR3 DNA reads TGTGCCATCAGTGAGGCTAGCGGAGTACTGGGGCAGTTCTTC. Translation gives CAISEASGVLGQFF.

In its sample, this clonotype was seen a few times. The chain employs TRBV6-6 and TRBJ1-2, with D hard to call. Germline V gene lookup returns CDR1 MNHNY and CDR2 SVGAGI (reference sequence). The CDR3 covers 15 residues. V was clipped by 5 bases and J by 5 bases, with 18 bases between them. The CDR3 region is CASSPTGRRSYGYTF. DNA of the CDR3: TGTGCCAGCAGTCCTACTGGACGTCGCTCATATGGCTACACCTTC.

This clonotype was counted ten times or more. The V gene is TRBV12-3 or TRBV12-4, the J gene TRBJ1-6, with 10 positions matching TRBD1. V gave up 6 bases and J gave up 7 bases; unmatched junction bases: 9. There are 16 residues in the CDR3. The CDR3 spells CASRDRDRGKNSPLHF. The CDR3 DNA reads as TGTGCCAGCAGGGACCGGGACAGGGGAAAAAATTCACCCCTCCACTTT.

J is TRBJ2-1 and V is TRBV29-1; 7 positions match TRBD1. There are 14 residues in the CDR3. V trimming: 7 bases; J trimming: 12 bases; junction bases outside the gene matches: 18. CDR1 and CDR2 from the germline V gene are SQVTM and ANQGSEA. The CDR3 DNA reads as TGCAGCGGGCTCCGGGACAGCTTAATGTCGTTGCAGTTCTTC. This sequence encodes CSGLRDSLMSLQFF.

This clonotype has a count of ten or more. This chain links TRBV6-2 or TRBV6-3 with TRBJ2-7; D assignment may be TRBD1 or TRBD2 (6 bases each). There are 16 residues in the CDR3. The V gene's germline CDR1 is MNHEY and CDR2 SVGEGT. V dropped 5 bases and J dropped 2 bases, with 19 bases sitting between them. The CDR3 nucleotides read TGTGCCAGCAGTCGACCTTCCGGGGGCCTAACCTACGAGCAGTACTTC. This translates into CASSRPSGGLTYEQYF.

This clonotype has only a few counts. This chain links TRBV1 with TRBJ1-1. TRBV1 is termed a pseudogene. The CDR3 consists of 13 residues. The CDR3 reads CTSSRKKNTEAFF. The CDR3 DNA sequence: TGCACCAGCAGCCGAAAGAAGAACACTGAAGCTTTCTTT.

The chain joins TRBV6-5 to TRBJ2-3, with 13 bases aligning to TRBD2. J lost 2 bases, V lost 7 bases, and 3 bases had no gene match. Looked up from germline, CDR1 is MNHEY and CDR2 is SVGAGI. This CDR3 is built from 15 residues. The CDR3 loop is CASKLAGGPTDTQYF. Written as DNA, the CDR3 is TGTGCCAGCAAACTAGCGGGGGGGCCCACAGATACGCAGTATTTT.

This clonotype has a count of ten or more. This rearrangement joins TRBV7-9 to TRBJ2-2; D not certain. Trimming stripped 1 base from V and 2 bases from J, with 5 bases between. Germline values: CDR1 SEHNR, CDR2 FQNEAQ (reference sequence). This CDR3 is 14 amino acids long. CDR3 region: CASSLGSNTGELFF. The CDR3 DNA follows: TGTGCCAGCAGCTTAGGCAGCAACACCGGGGAGCTGTTTTTT.

The chain uses TRBV6-5 and TRBJ2-7; D is perhaps TRBD2 (5 bases). The CDR3 has 16 residues. The germline V gene has CDR1 MNHEY and CDR2 SVGAGI. Trimming shortened V by 0 bases and J by 6 bases, and 18 bases separated the two germline ends. The CDR3 sequence is CASSYSKVTSAGEQYF. In nucleotides, the CDR3 is TGTGCCAGCAGTTACTCGAAAGTGACAAGTGCGGGCGAGCAGTACTTC.

At least ten counts were recorded for this clonotype. The chain has TRBV7-6 and TRBJ1-6; tentatively, D is TRBD1 (6 bases). Germline CDR1 SGHVS, CDR2 FNYEAQ. The germline V and J ends were trimmed by 5 bases and 3 bases, with 11 bases remaining between them. This CDR3 comprises 15 residues. CDR3 sequence reads: CASSRRQVYNSPLHF. The CDR3 region has the DNA TGTGCCAGCAGCCGCCGACAGGTCTATAATTCACCCCTCCACTTT.

This clonotype was seen at least ten times. The rearrangement links TRBV5-1 to TRBJ2-7; no reliable D call. The CDR3 totals 14 residues. CDR1 and CDR2 (germline): SGHRS, YFSETQ. With 4 bases removed from V and 3 bases from J, the gap between germline ends came to 14 bases. The CDR3: CASSRDKSGYEQYF. The CDR3 nucleotides read TGCGCCAGCAGCAGGGATAAATCAGGCTACGAGCAGTACTTC.

This chain uses TRBV5-8 with TRBJ1-6; the D gene is possibly TRBD1 (6 bases). Germline assignment: CDR1 SGHTS and CDR2 YDEGEE. Trimming left V 4 bases short and J 9 bases short, with 20 bases between. The CDR3 totals 16 residues. The CDR3 is CASSLGTGLAASPLHF. Here the CDR3 DNA reads TGTGCCAGCAGCCTAGGAACAGGGCTAGCTGCTTCACCCCTCCACTTT.

This clonotype was recorded many times. The V call is TRBV1, the J call TRBJ2-7; the table calls TRBD2, which could not be checked here. TRBV1 constitutes a pseudogene. This CDR3 region has 17 residues. For the CDR3, the DNA is TGCACCAGCAGCCAAGAAAGCCAACTAGCGCTGACCTACGAGCAGTACTTC. As protein: CTSSQESQLALTYEQYF.

Ten or more counts support this clonotype. The chain uses TRBV27 and TRBJ2-1; no firm D call. CDR1 and CDR2 (germline): MNHEY, SMNVEV (reference sequence). Trimming pared 3 bases from V and 2 bases from J, leaving 5 bases between. CDR3 length: 13 residues. The CDR3 nucleotides read TGTGCCAGCAGTTTGATCCCCTACAATGAGCAGTTCTTC. As protein: CASSLIPYNEQFF.

This clonotype was picked up many times. The chain combines TRBV7-3 with TRBJ1-1; D not certain. With 4 bases removed from V and 6 bases from J, the gap between germline ends came to 18 bases. The V gene's germline CDR1 is SGHTA and CDR2 FQGTGA. This CDR3 has 15 residues. The CDR3 DNA reads as TGTGCCAGCAGCTCCAGTGGGGTTGGGGTATCTGAAGCTTTCTTT. This encodes CASSSSGVGVSEAFF.